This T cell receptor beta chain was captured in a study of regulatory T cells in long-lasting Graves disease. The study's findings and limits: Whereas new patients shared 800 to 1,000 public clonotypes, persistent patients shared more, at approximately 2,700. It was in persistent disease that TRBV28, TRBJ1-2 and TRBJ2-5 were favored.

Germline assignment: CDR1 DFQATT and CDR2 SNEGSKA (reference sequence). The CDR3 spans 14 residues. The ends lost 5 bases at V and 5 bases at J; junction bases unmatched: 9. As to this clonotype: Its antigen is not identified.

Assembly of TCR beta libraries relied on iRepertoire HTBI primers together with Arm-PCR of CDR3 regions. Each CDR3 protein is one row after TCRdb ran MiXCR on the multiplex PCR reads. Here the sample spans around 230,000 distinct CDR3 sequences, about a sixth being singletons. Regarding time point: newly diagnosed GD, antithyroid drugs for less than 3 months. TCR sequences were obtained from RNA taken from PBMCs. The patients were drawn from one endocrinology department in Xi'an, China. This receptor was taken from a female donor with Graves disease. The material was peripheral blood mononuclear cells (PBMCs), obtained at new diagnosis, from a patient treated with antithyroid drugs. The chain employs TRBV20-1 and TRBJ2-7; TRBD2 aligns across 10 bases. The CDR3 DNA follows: TGCAGTGCTTTTCCAGCGGGAGGGCGCCACGAGCAGTACTTC. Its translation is CSAFPAGGRHEQYF.